These 13 T cell receptor beta chains were all obtained from the same sample, sequenced in a study of blood T cell repertoires in COVID-19. Libraries were prepared by immunoSEQ multiplex PCR; TCRdb keeps only in-frame clonotypes and omits some of them. The table records a few hundred thousand clones, approximately 87% of them present only once. Sample: peripheral blood. These receptor sequences come from a man in his fifties or sixties who had recovered from COVID-19.

This chain uses TRBV6-5 with TRBJ1-6; 8 nucleotides match TRBD1. V was clipped by 10 bases and J by 12 bases; unmatched bases: 14. Per germline, CDR1 MNHEY and CDR2 SVGAGI. This CDR3 has 14 amino acids. CDR3 DNA sequence: TGTGCCACCAGGTTGGGACAGGATAAACGACCCCTCCACTTT. It translates to CATRLGQDKRPLHF.

This clone has just one count. The chain employs TRBV6-1 and TRBJ2-7, with 10 bases fitting TRBD2. This CDR3 contains 16 residues. The ends lost 0 bases at V and 9 bases at J; junction bases unmatched: 11. CDR1 and CDR2 from the germline V gene are MNHNS and SASEGT. CDR3 coding DNA: TGTGCCAGCAGTGAAGCGTCGTCTAGCGGGAGTTTACGGCAGTACTTC. Amino acid sequence: CASSEASSSGSLRQYF.

The rearrangement links TRBV18 to TRBJ2-3; 8 positions match TRBD2. Germline values: CDR1 KGHSH, CDR2 LQKENI. This CDR3 contains 16 residues. With V trimmed by 6 bases and J by 4 bases, 12 bases remained unmatched. The CDR3 DNA is TGTGCCAGCTCGCCCTTGGCGGGAGGTTGGTCAGATACGCAGTATTTT. Translated, it gives CASSPLAGGWSDTQYF. Using reference TRBV18 and TRBJ2-3 for the parts outside the CDR3, the full variable domain is NAGVMQNPRHLVRRRGQEARLRCSPMKGHSHVYWYRQLPEEGLKFMVYLQKENIIDESGMPKERFSAEFPKEGPSILRIQQVVRGDSAAYFCASSPLAGGWSDTQYFGPGTRLTVL.

The rearrangement joins TRBV30 to TRBJ2-1, with 8 bases identical to TRBD1. The junction had 10 bases not matched to a gene; V was cut back by 3 bases and J by 9 bases. The germline V gene has CDR1 GTSNPN and CDR2 SVGIG (reference sequence). This CDR3 is 14 amino acids long. The CDR3 DNA reads as TGTGCCTGGAGGGCAGGACAGGGCGTGGGTGAGCAGTTCTTC. It translates to CAWRAGQGVGEQFF.

The CDR3 here is CASSSPRAVGYTF. DNA of the CDR3: TGTGCCAGCAGCTCCCCCAGGGCGGTCGGCTACACCTTC. This chain connects TRBV7-9 to TRBJ1-2; D possibly corresponds to TRBD1 (5 bases). The CDR3 length is 13 residues. CDR1 is SEHNR, CDR2 FQNEAQ, per germline (reference sequence). The ends were cut back, 4 bases at V and 8 bases at J, with 14 bases in the middle.

The chain combines TRBV24-1 with TRBJ2-3, with a possible D match to TRBD1 (5 bases). The CDR3 contains 14 residues. Germline CDR1 and CDR2: KGHDR and SFDVKD. Trimming removed 9 bases from V and 4 bases from J, with 16 bases in between. The CDR3 bases are TGTGCCACCCAACCCAAGACAGTTGCAGATACGCAGTATTTT. Amino acid sequence: CATQPKTVADTQYF.

This chain connects TRBV5-1 to TRBJ2-1; D perhaps matches TRBD2 (6 bases). V was trimmed by 7 bases and J by 0 bases, leaving 14 bases between them. The CDR3 covers 15 residues. CDR1 SGHRS and CDR2 YFSETQ come from the germline V gene. CDR3 loop: CASSLDGSSYNEQFF. The CDR3 coding sequence is TGCGCCAGCTCCCTAGACGGGAGCTCCTACAATGAGCAGTTCTTC.

The chain uses TRBV7-9 and TRBJ2-5; tentatively, D is TRBD1 (5 bases). The germline gives CDR1 SEHNR, CDR2 FQNEAQ (reference sequence). V dropped 0 bases and J dropped 0 bases, with 11 bases sitting between them. This CDR3 has 16 residues. The CDR3 protein is CASSLAGQRNQETQYF. DNA of the CDR3: TGTGCCAGCAGCTTAGCGGGGCAGCGCAACCAAGAGACCCAGTACTTC. Supplemented by reference TRBV7-9 and TRBJ2-5, the full variable domain reads DTGVSQNPRHKITKRGQNVTFRCDPISEHNRLYWYRQTLGQGPEFLTYFQNEAQLEKSRLLSDRFSAERPKGSFSTLEIQRTEQGDSAMYLCASSLAGQRNQETQYFGPGTRLLVL.

V is TRBV2 and J is TRBJ2-3, with 9 bases aligning to TRBD2. Per germline, CDR1 SNHLY and CDR2 FYNNEI. This CDR3 spans 17 amino acids. V shed 0 bases, J shed 2 bases, and the junction held 6 bases outside the gene matches. This CDR3 reads CASSEARLAGTTDTQYF. CDR3 nucleotide sequence: TGTGCCAGCAGTGAAGCTCGGCTAGCGGGGACCACAGATACGCAGTATTTT.

This chain links TRBV6-5 with TRBJ1-6, with D unclear. V gave up 4 bases and J gave up 7 bases, with 11 bases separating them. Germline assignment: CDR1 MNHEY and CDR2 SVGAGI. The CDR3 loop spans 14 amino acids. Here the CDR3 reads CASSFGILNSPLHF. CDR3 in DNA: TGTGCCAGCAGTTTTGGTATACTCAATTCACCCCTCCACTTT.

The chain links TRBV7-2 to TRBJ2-5; D remains ambiguous. The germline gives CDR1 SGHTA, CDR2 FQGNSA. This CDR3 spans 15 amino acids. V dropped 2 bases and J dropped 5 bases, with 15 bases sitting between them. The CDR3 DNA reads TGTGCCAGCAGCTTATCGGCCCTAGTTCGGGAGACCCAGTACTTC. It yields the protein CASSLSALVRETQYF.

The rearrangement links TRBV29-1 to TRBJ2-7, with D maybe TRBD2 (6 bases). Germline CDR1 is SQVTM and CDR2 is ANQGSEA. With 6 bases removed from V and 6 bases from J, the gap between germline ends came to 15 bases. CDR3 length equals 12 residues. The CDR3 bases are TGCAGCGTCACGACGGGGGAGGCCGAGCAGTACTTC. The encoded protein is CSVTTGEAEQYF.

The chain has TRBV29-1 and TRBJ1-2; TRBD1 matches at 9 bases. Germline CDR1 SQVTM, CDR2 ANQGSEA. The CDR3 consists of 14 residues. The trim removed 2 bases at V and 4 bases at J, leaving 5 bases unmatched. The CDR3 region is CSVERGTGSYGYTF. The CDR3 DNA follows: TGCAGCGTTGAACGCGGGACAGGGAGCTATGGCTACACCTTC.